This T cell receptor beta chain was observed in a study of regulatory T cells in long-lasting Graves disease. Through Arm-PCR of CDR3 regions and iRepertoire HTBI primers, TCR beta libraries were built. Each CDR3 protein is one row after TCRdb ran MiXCR on the multiplex PCR reads. The data contain under 400,000 distinct CDR3 sequences, over 15% of them singletons. Germline values: CDR1 MNHEY, CDR2 SMNVEV (reference sequence). The CDR3 is 17 residues long. Trimming removed 1 base at V and 5 bases at J, with 18 bases between. Study-wide results and caveats: When disease was persistent, TRBV28, TRBJ1-2 and TRBJ2-5 were the favored segments.

This clonotype was counted only a few times. Its antigen is currently unknown. Time point meaning: newly diagnosed GD, antithyroid drugs for less than 3 months. Following extraction of RNA from PBMCs, that RNA was used to make the TCR library. Roughly 8.2-milliliter peripheral blood samples went into EDTA tubes. These same records also appear under a second study, on T cells in Graves' hyperthyroidism and ophthalmopathy.

The sequenced sample was peripheral blood mononuclear cells (PBMCs), obtained at new diagnosis, from a patient treated with antithyroid drugs. This sequence originates from a man aged 40-49 years with Graves disease. The chain couples TRBV27 to TRBJ2-1; TRBD1 is a possible D gene (5 bases). In DNA, the CDR3 is TGTGCCAGCAGTTTATTCAGACGGGTGGGGCCAGACAATGAGCAGTTCTTC. Amino acid sequence: CASSLFRRVGPDNEQFF.